The 13 T cell receptor beta chains in this list originate from one sample, sequenced in a study of siplizumab effects on memory and regulatory T cells. The protocol was immunoSEQ multiplex PCR, while the TCRdb copy is restricted to in-frame clones and leaves out a portion. Among 50,000 or so clones listed, about 90% were seen once. Sequenced sample: naive CD8+ T cells sorted from blood. The receptors were gathered from a human donor in good health.

The chain combines TRBV5-1 with TRBJ2-7; D unclear. Germline V gives CDR1 SGHRS, CDR2 YFSETQ. The V end was cut by 3 bases, the J end by 3 bases, with 13 bases between. The CDR3 consists of 14 residues. The CDR3 sequence is CASSWTGWGYEQYF. The DNA of the CDR3 is TGCGCCAGCAGCTGGACCGGATGGGGCTACGAGCAGTACTTC.

V gene TRBV6-5 combines with J gene TRBJ2-2; a weak D match, TRBD2 (5 bases). In germline, CDR1 is MNHEY, CDR2 SVGAGI. The CDR3 consists of 13 residues. V lost 6 bases to trimming and J lost 8 bases, with 13 bases between them. CDR3 region: CASRLWGDGELFF. In DNA, the CDR3 is TGTGCCAGCAGGCTCTGGGGAGATGGGGAGCTGTTTTTT.

In this sample, this clone turned up once. The V call is TRBV6-6, the J call TRBJ2-7, with D perhaps matching TRBD1 or TRBD2 (5 bases each). In germline, CDR1 is MNHNY, CDR2 SVGAGI (reference sequence). The ends were cut back, 6 bases at V and 6 bases at J, with 21 bases in the middle. The CDR3 contains 15 residues. DNA of the CDR3: TGTGCCAGCAGGTTGGGGGAACACTCGTTCGGCGAGCAGTACTTC. Its protein is CASRLGEHSFGEQYF.

The chain uses TRBV25-1 and TRBJ2-5; D is uncertain. The end of the DNA fits TRBJ2-7 better, so the J call may be wrong. This CDR3 region has 12 residues. Germline V gene data show CDR1 as MGHDK and CDR2 as SYGVNS. CDR3 amino acids: CASSPTSYEQYF. The CDR3 DNA reads as TGTGCCAGCTCCCCAACCTCCTACGAGCAGTACTTC.

V and J are TRBV19 and TRBJ2-1; D unclear. The germline V and J ends were trimmed by 5 bases and 0 bases, with 11 bases remaining between them. The CDR3 has 15 residues. The V gene's germline CDR1 is LNHDA and CDR2 SQIVND (reference sequence). The CDR3 reads CASSLSTSSYNEQFF. CDR3 bases: TGTGCCAGTAGTCTCTCGACAAGCTCCTACAATGAGCAGTTCTTC.

The chain combines TRBV19 with TRBJ2-3; no clear D gene. This CDR3 is built from 15 residues. With 5 bases removed from V and 0 bases from J, the gap between germline ends came to 12 bases. Looked up from germline, CDR1 is LNHDA and CDR2 is SQIVND (reference sequence). CDR3 in DNA: TGTGCCAGTAGTTTCTCTGCCGGGAGCACAGATACGCAGTATTTT. This sequence encodes CASSFSAGSTDTQYF.

The genes are TRBV27 and TRBJ1-6; the match to TRBD1 covers 8 bases. V trimming: 6 bases; J trimming: 5 bases; junction bases outside the gene matches: 3. The CDR3 contains 14 residues. Looked up from germline, CDR1 is MNHEY and CDR2 is SMNVEV (reference sequence). CDR3 amino acids: CASRGQVHNSPLHF. CDR3 sequence (DNA): TGTGCCAGCAGGGGACAGGTGCATAATTCACCCCTCCACTTT.

This clone was seen just once. V and J are TRBV7-9 and TRBJ1-1; no clear D gene. Trimming stripped 5 bases from V and 7 bases from J, with 8 bases between. Looked up from germline, CDR1 is SEHNR and CDR2 is FQNEAQ (reference sequence). The CDR3 is 11 residues long. The CDR3 DNA reads as TGTGCCAGCAGCCCAAAGGGTGAAGCTTTCTTT. The encoded protein is CASSPKGEAFF.

CDR3 protein: CAWSETGREALYEQYF. The CDR3 nucleotides are TGTGCCTGGAGTGAAACGGGGCGGGAGGCACTCTACGAGCAGTACTTC. The gene calls are TRBV30 and TRBJ2-7; 8 bases align to TRBD2. The germline gives CDR1 GTSNPN, CDR2 SVGIG (reference sequence). The CDR3 loop spans 16 amino acids. J lost 3 bases, V lost 1 base, and 11 bases had no gene match.

The CDR3 reads CASSQATATEQYF. The CDR3 bases are TGCGCCAGCAGCCAAGCTACAGCGACCGAGCAGTACTTC. This rearrangement joins TRBV4-1 to TRBJ2-7, with D uncertain. This CDR3 region has 13 residues. Germline values: CDR1 MGHRA, CDR2 YSYEKL. Trimming pared 1 base from V and 6 bases from J, leaving 10 bases between.

The chain joins TRBV28 to TRBJ2-7; TRBD1 aligns across 8 bases. Germline lookup yields CDR1 MDHEN and CDR2 SYDVKM. The J segment lost 1 base and the V segment lost 3 bases, leaving 2 bases of the junction unmatched. The CDR3 consists of 14 residues. The CDR3 sequence: CASSFRDRSYEQYF. In DNA form, the CDR3 reads TGTGCCAGCAGTTTCCGGGACAGGTCCTACGAGCAGTACTTC.

V usage is TRBV9 and J usage is TRBJ2-5; perhaps D is TRBD1 or TRBD2 (5 bases each). This CDR3 is 14 amino acids long. V lost 4 bases and J 1 base, leaving 11 bases between the germline ends. From germline, CDR1 is SGDLS and CDR2 YYNGEE. CDR3 sequence: CASSPGTIQETQYF. CDR3 DNA: TGTGCCAGCAGCCCGGGGACGATCCAAGAGACCCAGTACTTC.

V is TRBV27 and J is TRBJ2-5, with D perhaps given as TRBD1 or TRBD2 (5 bases each). Trimming pared 5 bases from V and 5 bases from J, leaving 18 bases between. CDR3 length equals 15 residues. Per germline, CDR1 MNHEY and CDR2 SMNVEV (reference sequence). CDR3 protein: CASSTWDGDQETQYF. The CDR3 DNA sequence: TGTGCCAGCAGTACCTGGGACGGTGATCAGGAGACCCAGTACTTC.